This T cell receptor (beta chain) was identified during a study of cytomegalovirus exposure and HLA in healthy donors. As for this clone: The junction shows a germline mismatch at one end, possibly a read error. Other DNA sequences in the sample encode the same CDR3.

The CDR3 extends over 14 amino acids. Germline V gene lookup returns CDR1 MNHEY and CDR2 SVGAGI. The primer mix had 60 Vbeta and 13 Jbeta primers. In the original analysis: An analysis performed later counted about 80 million unique TCR beta chains (roughly 9.9 million of them shared). Generated by immunoSEQ multiplex PCR, the TCRdb table keeps only in-frame clones and is missing some. D and trimming come from the DNA, and the V and J calls and clone size come from that table. Among around 160,000 clones listed, approximately 77% were seen once. The chain combines TRBV6-5 with TRBJ1-1; D is uncertain. Sequences were obtained from PBMCs. The clonotype originates from a male donor in good health and CMV-seropositive. CDR3 amino acids: CASRFRGANTEAFF. In nucleotides, the CDR3 is TGCGCCAGCAGATTTCGTGGAGCGAACACTGAAGCTTTCTTT.